These T cell receptor beta chains were read from a single sample in a study of blood T cells in healthy people across ages. TCRdb re-called the 5' RACE reads with MiXCR, one entry per CDR3 protein. The sample has around 280,000 distinct CDR3 sequences; less than 30% are singletons. Material for sequencing was blood. The source is a woman in her 70s in good health. The CDR3 runs from the conserved cysteine through the conserved F or W. A D gene is named only where the DNA matches it firmly. Rows may omit the clone size; those that give it use once, few, many or a size class.

.	.	TRBJ2-2	TRBV6-1	CASSHTNQGRGELFF	TGTGCCAGCAGTCACACCAACCAGGGGCGCGGGGAGCTGTTTTTT
.	.	TRBJ2-7	TRBV6-2/TRBV6-3	CASRRGTGTYEQYF	TGTGCCAGCAGAAGGGGGACTGGGACCTACGAGCAGTACTTC
.	many	TRBJ2-4	TRBV28	CASSSTGTYKNIQYF	TGTGCCAGCAGTTCTACAGGGACCTACAAAAACATTCAGTACTTC
.	.	TRBJ2-3	TRBV19	CASSRPMPDTQYF	TGTGCCAGTAGCCGCCCGATGCCAGATACGCAGTATTTT
.	few	TRBJ2-3	TRBV5-1	CASSPQLADTQYF	TGCGCCAGCAGCCCCCAGCTTGCAGATACGCAGTATTTT
.	.	TRBJ2-3	TRBV24-1	CATSDILGESTDTQYF	TGTGCCACCAGTGATATACTAGGGGAGAGCACAGATACGCAGTATTTT
.	.	TRBJ1-1	TRBV4-1	CASSQDWPRDDTEAFF	TGCGCCAGCAGCCAAGATTGGCCCAGGGACGACACTGAAGCTTTCTTT
TRBD2	.	TRBJ2-1	TRBV20-1	CSASVFGTSGSSYNEQFF	TGCAGTGCTAGTGTCTTTGGGACTAGCGGGAGCTCCTACAATGAGCAGTTCTTC
TRBD2	.	TRBJ2-1	TRBV10-3	CAISGSGRGYEQFF	TGTGCCATCAGTGGAAGCGGGAGGGGTTATGAGCAGTTCTTC
TRBD2	.	TRBJ2-1	TRBV7-3	CASSHPLGGRNNEQFF	TGTGCCAGCAGTCATCCTCTGGGCGGGAGGAACAATGAGCAGTTCTTC
.	.	TRBJ1-5	TRBV20-1	CSARPRGVFNQPQHF	TGCAGTGCTAGACCACGCGGGGTATTCAATCAGCCCCAGCATTTT
.	few	TRBJ1-2	TRBV28	CASSLGLGYTF	TGTGCCAGCAGTTTGGGGTTAGGCTACACCTTC
TRBD2	few	TRBJ2-3	TRBV20-1	CSASPLREITDTQYF	TGCAGTGCTTCCCCTTTGCGGGAGATCACAGATACGCAGTATTTT
TRBD1	.	TRBJ1-3	TRBV7-3	CASSLTGTGSPGNTIYF	TGTGCCAGCAGCTTGACCGGGACAGGGTCTCCTGGAAACACCATATATTTT
.	many	TRBJ1-1	TRBV28	CASSSYTEAFF	TGTGCCAGCAGTTCCTACACTGAAGCTTTCTTT
.	few	TRBJ2-7	TRBV7-8	CASSLGRQSYEQYF	TGTGCCAGCAGCTTAGGTCGACAGTCTTACGAGCAGTACTTC
.	few	TRBJ2-7	TRBV28	CASSYAAREQYF	TGTGCCAGCAGTTACGCCGCCCGCGAGCAGTACTTC
TRBD2	few	TRBJ2-7	TRBV15	CATSPSGASGKEQYF	TGTGCCACCAGCCCCTCCGGAGCTAGCGGGAAGGAGCAGTACTTC
.	few	TRBJ2-3	TRBV9	CASSPRTGTDTQYF	TGTGCCAGCAGCCCCCGGACGGGCACAGATACGCAGTATTTT
TRBD2	many	TRBJ2-5	TRBV12-3/TRBV12-4	CASSFSGGGETQYF	TGTGCCAGCAGTTTTTCCGGCGGGGGGGAGACCCAGTACTTC
TRBD1	.	TRBJ2-2	TRBV20-1	CSAKTGTGELFF	TGCAGTGCAAAGACAGGGACCGGGGAGCTGTTTTTT
.	.	TRBJ1-2	TRBV9	CASSGDSARYTF	TGTGCTAGCAGCGGCGACTCAGCCCGCTACACCTTC
TRBD2	.	TRBJ2-5	TRBV20-1	CSARERTSLKTQYF	TGCAGTGCTAGAGAGAGGACTAGCCTTAAGACCCAGTACTTC
TRBD1	many	TRBJ2-3	TRBV29-1	CSVGQGKGTDTQYF	TGCAGCGTGGGACAGGGGAAAGGCACAGATACGCAGTATTTT
TRBD1	.	TRBJ1-4	TRBV28	CASRRGAGGEKLFF	TGTGCCAGCAGACGTGGGGCAGGGGGGGAAAAACTGTTTTTT
.	few	TRBJ2-1	TRBV2	CASSEGTVAAYNEQFF	TGTGCCAGCAGTGAAGGGACAGTCGCAGCCTACAATGAGCAGTTCTTC
.	.	TRBJ1-2	TRBV12-3/TRBV12-4	CASSLRQIANYGYTF	TGTGCCAGCAGCCTTAGACAGATAGCTAACTATGGCTACACCTTC
TRBD2	few	TRBJ2-3	TRBV5-6	CASSNSGRGTDTQYF	TGTGCCAGCAGCAATAGCGGGAGGGGCACAGATACGCAGTATTTT
TRBD2	.	TRBJ2-7	TRBV5-6	CASSLRTSGASYEQYF	TGTGCCAGCAGCTTACGGACTAGCGGGGCGTCCTACGAGCAGTACTTC
.	few	TRBJ2-5	TRBV3-1	CASSHEYQETQYF	TGTGCCAGCAGCCACGAGTACCAAGAGACCCAGTACTTC
.	.	TRBJ1-3	TRBV6-6	CASSYNPSSGDTIYF	TGTGCCAGCAGTTACAACCCAAGCTCTGGAGACACCATATATTTT
.	few	TRBJ2-1	TRBV14	CASSQVSLYNEQFF	TGTGCCAGCAGCCAAGTATCGCTCTACAATGAGCAGTTCTTC
.	few	TRBJ2-5	TRBV19	CASCSDRPCYETQYF	TGTGCCAGTTGCAGCGACAGACCTTGTTACGAGACCCAGTACTTC
.	many	TRBJ2-6	TRBV29-1	CSVEQGSGANVLTF	TGCAGCGTGGAACAGGGATCTGGGGCCAACGTCCTGACTTTC
.	few	TRBJ2-6	TRBV4-1	CASSQERTSGANVLTF	TGCGCCAGCAGCCAGGAAAGGACTTCTGGGGCCAACGTCCTGACTTTC
.	once	TRBJ2-1	TRBV20-1	CSALKASYNEQFF	TGCAGTGCTCTTAAAGCCTCCTACAATGAGCAGTTCTTC
TRBD1	.	TRBJ2-3	TRBV7-2	CASSLQGQGAADTQYF	TGTGCCAGCAGCTTACAGGGACAGGGGGCTGCAGATACGCAGTATTTT
.	.	TRBJ2-1	TRBV21-1	CAGGTGGDNEQFF	TGTGCCGGCGGGACAGGGGGGGACAATGAGCAGTTCTTC
TRBD2	.	TRBJ2-5	TRBV12-3/TRBV12-4	CASSPETSGSRPFF	TGTGCCAGCAGTCCTGAGACTAGCGGGAGTCGCCCGTTCTTC
TRBD1	.	TRBJ2-1	TRBV5-1	CASSLGLGQGGNEQFF	TGCGCCAGCAGCTTGGGGTTGGGACAGGGTGGCAATGAGCAGTTCTTC